This T cell receptor (beta chain) comes out of a study of identical twins. TCRdb itself ran the 5' RACE reads through MiXCR, one entry per CDR3 protein. The table has approximately 500,000 distinct CDR3 sequences, about 24% seen once. In addition, the sample was reused for a study of T cells expressing NK-cell markers.

The specimen sequenced was CD4+ T cells sorted from blood. The source is a woman aged 18-30 years in good health.

The CDR3 nucleotides read TGTGCCAGCAGAAAACTTGATCGGGACATTCAGTACTTC. It codes for CASRKLDRDIQYF. The chain uses TRBV27 and TRBJ2-7; D gene unclear. The J call could be wrong; TRBJ2-4 is a better fit for the DNA end. This CDR3 spans 13 amino acids. From germline, CDR1 is MNHEY and CDR2 SMNVEV (reference sequence).